The entry below describes one T cell receptor (beta chain). Its cognate antigen is unknown. The data are from a study of T cell responses to AZD1222 COVID-19 vaccine. Overall study results and limits: Among spike-specific TCRs, nearly half reportedly target unmutated variant regions. The CD4 TCRs associated with vaccination extended across spike and predominated at 160-218 and 743-854. The study found Spike-specific TCR breadth and depth rose after two AZD1222 doses. In a largely white British group with more females than males, clonal diversity was possibly underestimated.

This CDR3 contains 17 residues. Germline CDR1 and CDR2: SGDLS and YYNGEE. The V end was cut by 3 bases, the J end by 5 bases, with 21 bases between. Assay used: immunoSEQ multiplex PCR; TCRdb lists only in-frame clones, some missing. Of around 99,000 clones in the sample, roughly 87% were seen once. The V and J genes are TRBV9 and TRBJ2-1; D unresolved. The sequencing used peripheral blood, collected on day 0 of AZD1222 vaccination. This TCR was recovered from an adult in good health. The CDR3 DNA sequence: TGTGCCAGCAGCGCAGAGACGGCTCTGGGTGGAGACAATGAGCAGTTCTTC. It codes for CASSAETALGGDNEQFF.